Shown below are 18 T cell receptor beta chains from a single sample sequenced in a study of shared clonotypes between healthy human individuals. Repertoires were generated with immunoSEQ multiplex PCR, while TCRdb's copy carries only in-frame clones and drops some. Found here are around 2.5 million clones, 80% to 95% of them singletons; the top ten hold about 0.34%. The sequenced material came from naive CD4+ T cells from PBMCs. Subset defined: CD45RA+ positively selected. These receptor sequences come from a man aged 18 to 30 in good health. Some clones in this sample may be carry-over from other donors' samples.

This clone was recorded a few times. The genes are TRBV9 and TRBJ1-5; D not resolved. The CDR3 is 13 residues long. The V gene's germline CDR1 is SGDLS and CDR2 YYNGEE. Trimming cost V 4 bases and J 7 bases, with 12 bases left between them. In DNA, the CDR3 is TGTGCCAGCAGCCCACCCTGTTACCAGCCCCAGCATTTT. Translated, it gives CASSPPCYQPQHF.

This chain links TRBV28 with TRBJ2-1, with D uncertain. Trimming took off 11 bases at V and 1 base at J, with 21 bases between the two ends. CDR3 length: 16 amino acids. The germline CDR1 and CDR2 sequences are MDHEN and SYDVKM. The CDR3 nucleotides are TGTGCCTCAGCAGTTGTAAGGTCGGGTTCCTACAATGAGCAGTTCTTC. Translating gives CASAVVRSGSYNEQFF.

The chain has TRBV5-1 and TRBJ1-1; D possibly corresponds to TRBD1 (5 bases). V was cut by 9 bases and J by 5 bases, with 23 bases left in between. CDR1 is SGHRS, CDR2 YFSETQ, per germline. The CDR3 loop spans 15 amino acids. The CDR3 DNA reads as TGCGCCACCTCCCGAGGGGCAGGGCTGGGAACTGAAGCTTTCTTT. Its translation: CATSRGAGLGTEAFF.

The chain employs TRBV28 and TRBJ2-2; the match to TRBD1 covers 9 bases. Germline-derived CDR1 and CDR2 are MDHEN and SYDVKM. Losses at the gene ends were 6 bases for V and 7 bases for J; bases not matched to a gene: 15. The CDR3 is 17 residues long. CDR3 sequence reads: CASRQRQGGSAIGELFF. DNA for the CDR3: TGTGCCAGCAGGCAGAGACAGGGGGGTAGTGCTATCGGGGAGCTGTTTTTT.

V usage is TRBV30 and J usage is TRBJ1-2; tentatively, D is TRBD1 (6 bases). Trimming took off 1 base at V and 0 bases at J, with 18 bases between the two ends. The CDR3 runs 17 residues. CDR1 GTSNPN and CDR2 SVGIG come from the germline V gene (reference sequence). This chain's CDR3 is CAWSGIPDGQSNYGYTF. The DNA of the CDR3 is TGTGCCTGGAGTGGAATTCCCGACGGACAGTCTAACTATGGCTACACCTTC.

The chain carries TRBV25-1 and TRBJ1-1; no firm D call. Germline CDR1 and CDR2: MGHDK and SYGVNS. The CDR3 is 14 residues long. Trimming cost V 6 bases and J 4 bases, with 15 bases left between them. CDR3 sequence: CASSRHGTGTEAFF. CDR3 bases: TGTGCCAGCAGCCGTCACGGTACGGGCACTGAAGCTTTCTTT.

The V gene is TRBV28, the J gene TRBJ2-3, with D unresolved. This CDR3 has 15 amino acids. V shed 6 bases and J shed 2 bases, with 15 bases lying between them. The germline V gene encodes CDR1 MDHEN and CDR2 SYDVKM. The CDR3 DNA sequence: TGTGCCAGCAGCCACGGGTCACGCCCCACAGATACGCAGTATTTT. This translates into CASSHGSRPTDTQYF.

In its sample, this clone was seen once. This chain joins TRBV30 and TRBJ1-2; unclear D gene. CDR1 is GTSNPN, CDR2 SVGIG, per germline (reference sequence). V was trimmed by 0 bases and J by 7 bases, leaving 12 bases between them. This CDR3 comprises 13 residues. As DNA, the CDR3 is TGTGCCTGGAGTGTACAGCCCAGGCTTGGCTACACCTTC. Protein product: CAWSVQPRLGYTF.

The chain uses TRBV7-8 and TRBJ2-2, with D possibly being TRBD1 or TRBD2 (5 bases each). Per the germline V gene, CDR1 is SGHVS and CDR2 is FQNEAQ. V gave up 3 bases and J gave up 3 bases, with 17 bases separating them. The CDR3 contains 17 residues. CDR3 in DNA: TGTGCCAGCAGCTTCCAAGCAGGGCGCGGGTACACCGGGGAGCTGTTTTTT. Translation: CASSFQAGRGYTGELFF.

This sequence joins TRBV18 and TRBJ1-2; TRBD1 is a possible D gene (5 bases). V shed 6 bases and J shed 8 bases, with 16 bases lying between them. In germline, CDR1 is KGHSH, CDR2 LQKENI. There are 13 residues in the CDR3. CDR3 region: CASSPDRLWGYTF. In DNA, the CDR3 is TGTGCCAGCTCTCCCGACAGACTGTGGGGCTACACCTTC.

This rearrangement joins TRBV7-8 to TRBJ1-2; D gene ambiguous. CDR3 length: 12 residues. V gave up 5 bases and J gave up 4 bases, with 8 bases separating them. Germline V gives CDR1 SGHVS, CDR2 FQNEAQ. The CDR3 reads CASSVGFYGYTF. Here the CDR3 DNA reads TGTGCCAGCAGCGTAGGGTTCTATGGCTACACCTTC.

The CDR3 is CASKGLAGGRLGNEQFF. The CDR3 DNA is TGTGCCAGTAAGGGACTAGCGGGAGGGCGACTAGGCAATGAGCAGTTCTTC. This chain connects TRBV19 to TRBJ2-1, with 16 bases fitting TRBD2. The CDR3 is 17 residues long. The J segment lost 6 bases and the V segment lost 7 bases, leaving 9 bases of the junction unmatched. Germline-derived CDR1 and CDR2 are LNHDA and SQIVND (reference sequence).

This chain uses TRBV7-5 with TRBJ1-5. TRBV7-5 is flagged as a pseudogene. The CDR3 contains 15 residues. In DNA form, the CDR3 reads TGTGCCAGAAGCCCGGGGGAGGGCCCCAATCAGCCCCAGCATTTT. Translation: CARSPGEGPNQPQHF.

The chain has TRBV6-6 and TRBJ2-1, with 11 bases lining up with TRBD2. V lost 8 bases, J lost 1 base, and 1 base stayed unmatched. The length of the CDR3 is 14 residues. From germline, CDR1 is MNHNY and CDR2 SVGAGI (reference sequence). The CDR3 DNA reads TGTGCCAGCCGACTAGCGGGGTCCTACAATGAGCAGTTCTTC. Encoded protein: CASRLAGSYNEQFF.

This rearrangement joins TRBV7-3 to TRBJ1-2; 8 nucleotides match TRBD1. With V trimmed by 5 bases and J by 6 bases, 5 bases remained unmatched. The CDR3 runs to 13 residues. In germline, CDR1 is SGHTA, CDR2 FQGTGA. Written as DNA, the CDR3 is TGTGCCAGCAGCCAGAGGACAGGGAATGGCTACACCTTC. Encoded protein: CASSQRTGNGYTF.

This chain uses TRBV5-1 with TRBJ2-1; either TRBD1 or TRBD2 may supply D (5 bases each). Germline assignment: CDR1 SGHRS and CDR2 YFSETQ. The CDR3 has 15 residues. V lost 2 bases to trimming and J lost 2 bases, with 11 bases between them. Written as DNA, the CDR3 is TGCGCCAGCAGCTTCGAGCGGACAACCTACAATGAGCAGTTCTTC. It specifies CASSFERTTYNEQFF.

The rearrangement joins TRBV5-1 to TRBJ1-2; D unresolved. V dropped 2 bases and J dropped 5 bases, with 13 bases sitting between them. Germline CDR1 reads SGHRS; CDR2 reads YFSETQ. CDR3 size: 14 residues. CDR3 region: CASSFETPLYGYTF. CDR3 DNA sequence: TGCGCCAGCAGCTTTGAAACCCCGTTATATGGCTACACCTTC.

The sample holds a few counts of this clone. The J gene is TRBJ1-2, the V gene TRBV28; 8 positions match TRBD1. With V trimmed by 8 bases and J by 3 bases, 2 bases remained unmatched. The V gene's germline CDR1 is MDHEN and CDR2 SYDVKM. CDR3 length equals 12 residues. The CDR3 sequence: CASAGGYYGYTF. The CDR3, as DNA: TGTGCCAGCGCAGGGGGCTACTATGGCTACACCTTC.